This TCR beta chain originates from a study of CD8+CD57+ T cells in acquired aplastic anemia (dated by TCRdb to 2017 to 2018). Some background on the complete study: DNA extracted from sorted CD4+ and CD8+ cells had a mean of approximately 3.5 ug, with a range of roughly 0.19 to 27.4 ug. A CD8+CD57+ expansion meant a frequency higher than the mean frequency seen in healthy subjects.

The patients picked for sequencing were ones in whom flow cytometry had shown an expansion of CD8+CD57+ cells. All patients had severe acquired aplastic anemia diagnosed by International Study of Aplastic Anemia and Agranulocytosis and Camitta criteria. At the time blood was sampled, none of the patients had received any therapy. In this study, sorted CD4+ and CD8+ T cells from the blood of healthy subjects and of severe aplastic anemia patients had their TCR repertoires deep-sequenced. In the USA, patient enrollment took place under clinicaltrials.gov protocols 00001620, 01623167, 00001397, 00071045, 00081523 and 00961064. Ficoll-Paque density gradient centrifugation was used to isolate peripheral blood mononuclear cells. CD4+ and CD8+ T cells were sorted by FACS or magnetic beads before DNA extraction. Overall study outcomes, separate from this receptor: No significant difference in CD8+ Simpson's diversity was found between patients and healthy controls (P=0.060). Nearly 30 CD8+ CDR3 sequences were found in both patients and controls but appeared to be highly expressed in patients and within the immunodominant clones of the patients.

Genomic DNA was used as template for profiling of TCR beta VDJ combinations and CDR3 sequences. An Illumina HiSeq 2000 was the platform used for TCR repertoire sequencing. In the original analysis: TRBV/TRBJ rearrangement plots, CDR3 size and DJ length profiles, and Simpson's diversity index were used to assess repertoires. The most abundant DNA sequence in the deep sequencing data was defined as the immunodominant clone. CDR3 amino acid sequences were screened for sharing across subjects and were compared with published repertoires and the VDJdb database. TCRdb's own reprocessing of the public reads used fastp at Q25 and MiXCR and kept productive beta chains. Entries that share a CDR3 protein sequence are merged under the most common genes and DNA. V and J calls and clone size were set by TCRdb, not the authors. For this sample there are approximately 300,000 distinct CDR3 sequences; 45% to 65% appear just once. The ten most abundant clones make up 1% to 1.5% of the sample.

To note about this clonotype: No antigen is known for it. No clone much larger than this one lies a single base away; base qualities are absent.

The V and J ends are trimmed by 4 bases and 6 bases, leaving 7 bases between them. The CDR3 runs 10 amino acids, cysteine and phenylalanine included. CDR3 DNA is the only sequence kept; it has 30 bases, read in frame from the first base. The germline V gene encodes CDR1 DFQATT and CDR2 SNEGSKA (reference sequence). This chain joins TRBV20-1 to TRBJ2-7; the D gene is not confidently resolved. The sample consisted of sorted CD4+, CD8+, or CD8+CD57+ T cells (not recorded which) from PBMCs. This TCR was sampled from a human donor with aplastic anemia. The CDR3 amino acid sequence is: CSATWGEQYF. In nucleotides, the sequence is TGCAGTGCTACGTGGGGCGAGCAGTACTTC.